Below are 3 T cell receptor beta chains sequenced from a single sample in a study of T cells in Graves' hyperthyroidism and ophthalmopathy. Amplified TCR beta CDR3 regions came from RNA transcripts. The TCR CDR3 first-round RT-PCR relied on the HTBI primer set. MiXCR was run by TCRdb on the multiplex PCR reads, yielding one entry per CDR3 protein. The sample contains 40,000 to 65,000 distinct CDR3 sequences, 48% of which appear only once. Sequencing was done on a sample of blood. The receptors here all came from a woman aged 50 to 60 with Graves' ophthalmopathy.

This clonotype is labeled medium-sized. This rearrangement joins TRBV19 to TRBJ2-1, with 8 bases aligning to TRBD2. The trim removed 5 bases at V and 0 bases at J, leaving 6 bases unmatched. CDR1 is LNHDA, CDR2 SQIVND, per germline (reference sequence). The CDR3 has 16 amino acids. The CDR3 is CASSVYSGASYNEQFF. DNA of the CDR3: TGTGCCAGTAGTGTTTATAGCGGGGCCTCCTACAATGAGCAGTTCTTC.

V and J are TRBV6-4 and TRBJ2-5; maybe TRBD1 (6 bases). V was clipped by 5 bases and J by 4 bases, with 11 bases between them. In germline, CDR1 is MRHNA, CDR2 SNTAGT. The CDR3 covers 13 residues. CDR3 DNA sequence: TGTGCCAGCAGTCCTCAGGGGCGAGAGACCCAGTACTTC. The encoded protein is CASSPQGRETQYF.

The V gene is TRBV7-9, the J gene TRBJ2-5, with 7 bases lining up with TRBD1. CDR1 SEHNR and CDR2 FQNEAQ come from the germline V gene (reference sequence). After removal of 4 bases from V and 4 bases from J, the junction contained 12 bases not matched to a gene. The CDR3 length is 16 residues. CDR3 residues: CASSSGTEGDLETQYF. CDR3 coding DNA: TGTGCCAGCAGCTCCGGGACAGAGGGAGATCTAGAGACCCAGTACTTC.